This T cell receptor (beta chain) is drawn from a study of beta chain features in type 1 diabetes. On the study more broadly: In all, 107,917,701 sorted cells from all samples were analyzed. Regarding the study as a whole: In every one of the four CD4+ subsets, TCRB CDR3s were moderately but significantly shorter in Type 1 diabetes patients. Cells with high TCR expression could be over-represented when cDNA is sequenced.

All of the isolated RNA was reverse transcribed, so expressed TCRB transcripts were sequenced. Using immunoSEQ multiplex PCR, the repertoire was profiled, and TCRdb retains in-frame clones only, with some absent. The data contain approximately 100,000 clones, around 30% of them singletons. Germline V gene sequence: CDR1 SEHNR, CDR2 FQNEAQ (reference sequence). The CDR3 runs 13 residues. V dropped 5 bases and J dropped 4; count of bases not matched to a gene: 4. Worth noting for this clone: Its antigen is unidentified. This likely traces to a read error, being one base from a far larger clone.

The source material was central memory CD4+ T cells from blood. This TCR came from a young woman with type 1 diabetes. The chain joins TRBV7-9 to TRBJ1-1; 7 bases map to TRBD1. CDR3 protein: CASSKTGSTEAFF. The DNA for the CDR3 is TGTGCCAGCAGCAAGACAGGGTCCACTGAAGCTTTCTTT.